The entry below describes one T cell receptor beta chain. Germline assignment: CDR1 MDHEN and CDR2 SYDVKM. CDR3 length: 15 residues. Unmatched junction bases numbered 5, after V lost 6 bases and J lost 0 bases. Clones were read by immunoSEQ multiplex PCR, and TCRdb kept only the in-frame ones, dropping some. The sample lists roughly 700,000 clones; approximately 87% were seen once. These data are taken from a study of shared T cell receptors in the human thymus. These data also featured in a second study, about human thymus T cells. That report notes: Corrective surgery for congenital heart defects was being performed on the healthy Finnish infants who were the donors. Thymus pieces cut out during corrective heart surgery were the tissue that was used. Related research found strongly overlapping thymic repertoires in unrelated individuals.

The sample consisted of thymocytes. The genes are TRBV28 and TRBJ1-3; the match to TRBD1 covers 7 bases. This receptor was identified in a boy less than two years old with a congenital heart defect. The chain's CDR3 is CASRDRFGSGNTIYF. The CDR3 DNA reads as TGTGCCAGCAGGGACAGGTTTGGCTCTGGAAACACCATATATTTT.